This T cell receptor (beta chain) was captured by sequencing in a study of cytomegalovirus exposure and HLA in healthy donors (dated by TCRdb to 2017 to 2019). The study in broad terms: An earlier analysis of 587 of the donors reported 250 to 350 Gb of sequence data and about 100 million unique TCR beta sequences from around 200 million T cells. An early release that covered about 640 HLA-typed donors contained approximately 300 gigabases of sequencing data and tens of millions of unique TCR sequences. Of the 398 genotyped donors, 65% to 90% fell in the genetic ancestry cluster associated with self-reported Caucasian donors. The aim of the study was to test whether cataloging public T cell receptors could identify signatures of past pathogen exposure. The study used immunosequencing to profile the T cell repertoires of 666 subjects and linked those repertoires to cytomegalovirus serostatus. Besides the first cohort of approximately 670 subjects, a separate validation cohort made up of 120 different subjects was used. To predict cytomegalovirus infection status, the study brought together high-throughput TCR immunosequencing, statistical association of individual TCRs with disease status, and machine learning. In a later analysis, previously published TCR beta repertoires from 600 to 850 donors were re-analyzed and high-resolution HLA genotyping was added so that TCR occurrence patterns could be studied. In the later analysis, no new phenotypic data were used to find candidate immune exposures; instead, reliance was placed on TCR beta sequences and their occurrence across donors. To decide whether each TCR beta V gene segment behaved as functional or pseudogenic, an earlier analysis of 587 of the donors relied on high-throughput TCR beta sequencing. Donor age, sex, ethnicity and CMV serostatus were compiled alongside the repertoire data. In a later genetic analysis, genome-wide SNP genotypes for about 60% of the 666 donors were used, and that subset was treated as a discovery cohort. All discovery cohort repertoires had been generated using a single sequencing platform. HLA typing covered class I and class II loci at four-digit resolution. The number of typed donors differed by locus: about 620-640 for A, B, C, DRB1 and DQB1; 500 to 550 for DQA1; 606 for DPA1; and some 470 for DPB1. Because of strong linkage in the cohort, roughly five DR-DQ haplotypes were treated as single units for association and clustering. Across 398 genotyped donors of the cohort, an average of 235,054 unique TCR beta nucleotide sequences per donor were sequenced, and about a sixth of those sequences were non-productive. The study at large found these results: Roughly uniform sequencing depth across donors was assumed in presence/absence analyses, although this assumption may not hold. In a later analysis, most CMV-associated TCR beta chains were found to appear HLA-restricted, with HLA associations seemingly driven largely by CMV exposure. Correlated functional status among segregating V segments might be attributable to linkage disequilibrium, but an unknown experimental factor could not be ruled out. Across donors, most TCR sequences were observed very rarely, whereas some public TCRs were present in many individuals. Because counts were too low, roughly 17 rarely observed V segments, including chromosome 9 orphons, were left out of the earlier analysis of 500 to 750 of the donors. In a later genetic analysis, a missense DCLRE1C variant was associated with V-gene and J-gene trimming of TCR beta chains, and the association was replicated in an independent cohort. In a later genetic analysis, fewer N-insertions in productive TCRs were reported among donors in an Asian-associated ancestry cluster than the roughly 640-donor mean. Only TCR beta chains were sequenced in this cohort, and the absence of alpha or paired-chain data limited detectable features. The study gave a list of over 150 TCR beta chains associated with cytomegalovirus. Because some donors lacked HLA typing at each locus, the association tests relied only on the typed subset. The only immune exposure information available for the cohort was CMV serostatus. When HLA alleles, especially DR and DQ, strongly co-occurred, TCR associations were difficult to assign to individual alleles. A group of highly shared sequence variants was considered likely to be a technical artifact of the sequencing pipeline. A further reported finding was that TCR beta sequences accurately predicted the HLA-A and HLA-B alleles for most subjects in the first cohort. According to a later analysis, parvovirus B19, influenza, CMV and Epstein-Barr virus appeared linked to several top co-occurrence clusters. In an earlier analysis of several hundred of the donors, most TCR beta V segments were observed in productive rearrangements about 90% or about 30% of the time, broadly matching IMGT annotations. In a later analysis, HLA-associated TCR beta chains were found to be more clonally expanded and to have lower generation probabilities than equally common non-associated chains. Because the 87-base-pair reads could not distinguish some IMGT-functional V segments, including TRBV6-2 and TRBV6-3, those segments were excluded. It was suggested by the authors that the approach could potentially be generalized to other disease states and immunological phenotypes. A later analysis found that TCR association rates varied across HLA loci, with DRB1 alleles showing the most associated TCRs and HLA-C alleles the fewest. The classifier was reported to diagnose cytomegalovirus status with high specificity and sensitivity in both the original and validation cohorts. In vitro tests confirmed that a few of the cytomegalovirus-associated TCR beta chains recognize cytomegalovirus antigens. Specific HLA alleles were associated with 15,000 to 20,000 TCR beta sequences at a false discovery rate of 0.05 in a later analysis.

The cohort consisted of some 670 healthy bone marrow donors. Cohort members were all nominally healthy when sampled, although unrecorded immune exposures were likely present. The donor was CMV seronegative and belonged to the group of over 350 seronegative cohort members. A peripheral blood sample was provided by each donor, and peripheral blood mononuclear cells were used for TCR beta sequencing. The Qiagen DNeasy Blood Extraction Kit was used to extract genomic DNA from the blood cell samples. Sequences SGHRS (CDR1) and YFSETQ (CDR2) are obtained from the germline V gene. Trimming at the junction amounts to 3 bases on V and 3 bases on J, and the germline ends lie 12 bases apart. Spanning cysteine to phenylalanine, the CDR3 consists of 14 amino acids. The read is trimmed to its CDR3 DNA, 42 bases read in frame from base 1. The method was the immunoSEQ multiplex PCR assay. For the multiplex PCR, a mixture combining 60 forward primers for TCR Vbeta segments and 13 reverse primers for TCR Jbeta segments was used. A multiplex PCR assay on genomic DNA amplified the CDR3 region of rearranged TCR beta genes. The amplified TCR beta libraries were sequenced on the Illumina HiSeq System as 87-base-pair reads. Under the source paper's analysis protocol: A later analysis counted about 80 million unique TCR beta chains across the 640 or so repertoires, and approximately 11 million of these chains were shared by at least two donors. To remove PCR and sequencing errors, raw reads were error-corrected and collapsed into unique sequences using a nearest-neighbor algorithm that merged closely related sequences. V, D and J gene segments were assigned by aligning CDR3 sequences to IMGT reference sequences. For a sequence to be retained, at least a six-nucleotide match to both a V gene segment and a J gene segment was required. Rearrangements were called productive when the CDR3 lacked stop codons and stayed in frame with V and J; all others were non-productive. CDR3 was defined by IMGT convention, running from the second conserved V-encoded cysteine to the conserved J-encoded phenylalanine. In an earlier analysis of 587 of the donors, sequences lacking an unambiguous match to a single V gene segment were excluded. An earlier analysis of approximately 590 of the donors classified V segments as functional when productive rearrangements were above 56.7% and as segregating when the standard deviation between donors was above 5%. To diagnose cytomegalovirus status from the catalog of TCR beta chain sequences, a statistical classification framework was built. In a later analysis, V and J genes were assigned by comparing TCR nucleotide sequences against IMGT/GENE-DB human TR gene sequences. Using the TCRdist pipeline, a later analysis assigned CDR3 sequences along with most-parsimonious VDJ recombination scenarios. In a later analysis, each TCR beta chain was defined by its CDR3 amino acid sequence together with its V-gene family, and reads without a unique V-gene family were excluded. A later analysis removed 450 to 600 highly shared, low-generation-probability nucleotide sequences to deal with suspected cross-contamination and a sequencing artifact. A later analysis calculated a clonal expansion index for each public chain from normalized within-repertoire ranks of inferred template counts. In a later analysis, generation probabilities were computed with a VDJ recombination model fitted to out-of-frame rearrangements, and the resulting probabilities were checked against IGoR. Hypergeometric tests were used in a later analysis to score TCR-TCR, TCR-HLA and TCR-CMV co-occurrence, with a repertoire-size bias correction applied to the TCR pairs. False discovery rates were estimated in a later analysis by permuting HLA or CMV assignments 20 times. A later analysis grouped co-occurring TCRs with DBSCAN, adding TCRdist sequence similarity when clustering within HLA-allele-positive subsets. Repertoires with fewer than 30,000 or more than 120,000 public chains were left out of co-occurrence clustering, as were roughly five repertoires with anomalous nucleotide sharing. The table comes from immuneACCESS by way of TCRdb, which keeps in-frame sequences with V and J called. Part of the clones is missing from these tables; in studies checked, under half for an unresolved V gene and the rest for unknown reasons. The DNA gave D and trimming, while V, J and clone size come from that table. This sample lists approximately 130,000 clones; around 80% were detected once. The ten top clones hold around 2% of the sample.

This clone was seen a single time. Its antigen remains unidentified. Qualities for individual bases were not recorded, and no much larger clone is one base off. This sequence uses TRBV5-1 and TRBJ1-2, with no reliable assignment of the D segment. This clonotype was obtained from a woman aged 40 to 49 in good health and CMV-seronegative. Material: PBMCs. The CDR3 is CASSWSEMDYGYTF. The nucleotide sequence is TGCGCCAGCAGCTGGAGCGAAATGGACTATGGCTACACCTTC.